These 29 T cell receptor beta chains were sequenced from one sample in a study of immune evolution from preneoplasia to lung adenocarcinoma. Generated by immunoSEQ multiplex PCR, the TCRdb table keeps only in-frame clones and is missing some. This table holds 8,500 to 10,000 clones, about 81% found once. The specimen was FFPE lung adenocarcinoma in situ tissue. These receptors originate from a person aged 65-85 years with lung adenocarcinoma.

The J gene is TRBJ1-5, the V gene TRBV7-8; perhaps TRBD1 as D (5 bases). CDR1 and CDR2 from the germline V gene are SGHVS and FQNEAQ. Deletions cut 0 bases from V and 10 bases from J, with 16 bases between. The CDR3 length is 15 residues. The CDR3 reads CASSLAWDGFIPQHF. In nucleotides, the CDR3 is TGTGCCAGCAGCTTAGCCTGGGACGGATTTATCCCCCAGCATTTT.

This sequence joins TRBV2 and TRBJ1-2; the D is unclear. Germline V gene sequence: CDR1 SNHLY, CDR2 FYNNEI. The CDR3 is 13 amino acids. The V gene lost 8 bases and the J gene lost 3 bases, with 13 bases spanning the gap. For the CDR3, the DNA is TGTGCCAGCTCCCAGGACGGGGACTATGGCTACACCTTC. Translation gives CASSQDGDYGYTF.

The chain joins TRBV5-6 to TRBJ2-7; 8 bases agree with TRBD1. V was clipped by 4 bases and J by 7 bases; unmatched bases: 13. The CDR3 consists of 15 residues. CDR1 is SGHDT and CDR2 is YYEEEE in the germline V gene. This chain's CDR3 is CASSRRDRPLWEQYF. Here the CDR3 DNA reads TGTGCCAGCAGCCGCCGGGACAGGCCTTTGTGGGAGCAGTACTTC.

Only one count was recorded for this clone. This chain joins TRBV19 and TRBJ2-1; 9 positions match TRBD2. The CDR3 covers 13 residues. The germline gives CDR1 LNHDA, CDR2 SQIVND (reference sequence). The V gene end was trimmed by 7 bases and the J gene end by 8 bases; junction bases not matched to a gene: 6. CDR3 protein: CASMGGRAHEQFF. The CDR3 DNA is TGTGCCAGTATGGGCGGGAGGGCCCATGAGCAGTTCTTC.

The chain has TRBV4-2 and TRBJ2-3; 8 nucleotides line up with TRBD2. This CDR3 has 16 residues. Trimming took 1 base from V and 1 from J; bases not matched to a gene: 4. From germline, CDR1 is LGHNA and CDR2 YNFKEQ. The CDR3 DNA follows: TGTGCCAGCAGCCAAGGGTTGCGGGGGGGCACAGATACGCAGTATTTT. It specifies CASSQGLRGGTDTQYF.

For the CDR3, the DNA is TGCAGCGTTGCTAGACACCTCACTGAAGCTTTCTTT. This sequence encodes CSVARHLTEAFF. The rearrangement joins TRBV29-1 to TRBJ1-1; D is uncertain. Germline V gene lookup returns CDR1 SQVTM and CDR2 ANQGSEA. Trimming took 4 bases from V and 4 from J, leaving 10 bases between them. The CDR3 covers 12 residues.

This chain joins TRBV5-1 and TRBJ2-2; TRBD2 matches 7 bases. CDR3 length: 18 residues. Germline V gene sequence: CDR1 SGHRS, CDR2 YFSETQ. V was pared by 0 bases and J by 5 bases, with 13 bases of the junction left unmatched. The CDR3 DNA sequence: TGCGCCAGCAGCTTGGTTTTTTCGGGGGGTGCCTATACCGGGGAGCTGTTTTTT. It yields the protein CASSLVFSGGAYTGELFF. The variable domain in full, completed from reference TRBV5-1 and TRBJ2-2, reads KAGVTQTPRYLIKTRGQQVTLSCSPISGHRSVSWYQQTPGQGLQFLFEYFSETQRNKGNFPGRFSGRQFSNSRSEMNVSTLELGDSALYLCASSLVFSGGAYTGELFFGEGSRLTVL.

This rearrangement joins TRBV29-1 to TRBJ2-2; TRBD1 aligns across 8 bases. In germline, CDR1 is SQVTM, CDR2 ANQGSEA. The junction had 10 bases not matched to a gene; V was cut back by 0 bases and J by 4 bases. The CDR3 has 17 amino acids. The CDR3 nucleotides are TGCAGCGTTGAAGAGAATCCGACAGGGGTCGGCACCGGGGAGCTGTTTTTT. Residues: CSVEENPTGVGTGELFF.

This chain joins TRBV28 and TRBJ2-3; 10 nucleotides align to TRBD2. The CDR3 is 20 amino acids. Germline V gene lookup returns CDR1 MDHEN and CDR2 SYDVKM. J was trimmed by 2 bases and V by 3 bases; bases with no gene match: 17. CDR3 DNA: TGTGCCAGCAGTTTTCCCACCCCGCTAGCGGGAGAAGTCTCCACAGATACGCAGTATTTT. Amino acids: CASSFPTPLAGEVSTDTQYF. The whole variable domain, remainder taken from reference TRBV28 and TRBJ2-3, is DVKVTQSSRYLVKRTGEKVFLECVQDMDHENMFWYRQDPGLGLRLIYFSYDVKMKEKGDIPEGYSVSREKKERFSLILESASTNQTSMYLCASSFPTPLAGEVSTDTQYFGPGTRLTVL.

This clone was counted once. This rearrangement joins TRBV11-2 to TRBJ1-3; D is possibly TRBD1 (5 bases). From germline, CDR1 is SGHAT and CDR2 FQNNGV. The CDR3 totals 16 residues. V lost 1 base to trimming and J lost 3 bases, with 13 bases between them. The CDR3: CASSLGGTRLGNTIYF. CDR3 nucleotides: TGTGCCAGCAGCTTAGGGGGGACTCGACTTGGAAACACCATATATTTT.

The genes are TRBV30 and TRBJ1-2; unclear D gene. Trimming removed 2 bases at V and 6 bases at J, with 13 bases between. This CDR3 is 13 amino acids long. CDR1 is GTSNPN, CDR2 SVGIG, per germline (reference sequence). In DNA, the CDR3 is TGTGCCTGGAGTAGGAGGGAACTAAATGGCTACACCTTC. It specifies CAWSRRELNGYTF.

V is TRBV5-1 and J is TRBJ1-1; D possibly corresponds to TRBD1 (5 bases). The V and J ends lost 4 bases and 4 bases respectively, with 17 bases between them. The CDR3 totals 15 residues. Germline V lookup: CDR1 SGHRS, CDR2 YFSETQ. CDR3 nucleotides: TGCGCCAGCAGCGAAACCGACAGCGGGGGCACTGAAGCTTTCTTT. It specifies CASSETDSGGTEAFF.

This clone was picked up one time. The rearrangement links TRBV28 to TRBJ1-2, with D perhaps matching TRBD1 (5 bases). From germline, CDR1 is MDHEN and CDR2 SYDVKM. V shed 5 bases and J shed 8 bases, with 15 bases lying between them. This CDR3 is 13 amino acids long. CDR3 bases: TGTGCCAGCAGTCCAGGACCCGGGGGGGGCTACACCTTC. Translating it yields CASSPGPGGGYTF.

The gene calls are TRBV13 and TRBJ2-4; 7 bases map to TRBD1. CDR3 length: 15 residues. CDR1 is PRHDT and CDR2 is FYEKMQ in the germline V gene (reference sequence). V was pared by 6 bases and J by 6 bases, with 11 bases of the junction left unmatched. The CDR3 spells CASSLNRGRLNIQYF. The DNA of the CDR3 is TGTGCCAGCAGTTTGAACAGGGGAAGGTTAAACATTCAGTACTTC.

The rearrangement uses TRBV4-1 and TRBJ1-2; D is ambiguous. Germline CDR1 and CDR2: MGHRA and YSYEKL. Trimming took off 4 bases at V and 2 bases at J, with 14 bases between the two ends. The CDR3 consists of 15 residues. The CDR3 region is CASSLSTIGNYGYTF. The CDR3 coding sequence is TGCGCCAGCAGCCTGTCGACCATCGGGAACTATGGCTACACCTTC.

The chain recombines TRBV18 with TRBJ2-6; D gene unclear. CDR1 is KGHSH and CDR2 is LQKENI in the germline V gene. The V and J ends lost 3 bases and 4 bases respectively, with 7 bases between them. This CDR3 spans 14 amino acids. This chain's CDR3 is CASSPGAGANVLTF. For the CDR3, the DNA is TGTGCCAGCTCACCGGGTGCCGGGGCCAACGTCCTGACTTTC.

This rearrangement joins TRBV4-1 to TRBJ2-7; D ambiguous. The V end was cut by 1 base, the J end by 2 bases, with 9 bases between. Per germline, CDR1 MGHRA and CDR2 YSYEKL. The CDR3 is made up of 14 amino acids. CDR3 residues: CASSQVDGTYEQYF. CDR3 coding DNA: TGCGCCAGCAGCCAAGTCGACGGCACCTACGAGCAGTACTTC.

The chain's CDR3 is CASSFGQWLAGTQYF. CDR3 nucleotide sequence: TGTGCCAGCAGCTTTGGCCAGTGGCTAGCGGGGACGCAGTATTTT. The genes are TRBV11-2 and TRBJ2-3; 9 bases fit TRBD2. The CDR3 extends over 15 amino acids. The V gene end was trimmed by 3 bases and the J gene end by 9 bases; junction bases not matched to a gene: 10. Germline V gene lookup returns CDR1 SGHAT and CDR2 FQNNGV.

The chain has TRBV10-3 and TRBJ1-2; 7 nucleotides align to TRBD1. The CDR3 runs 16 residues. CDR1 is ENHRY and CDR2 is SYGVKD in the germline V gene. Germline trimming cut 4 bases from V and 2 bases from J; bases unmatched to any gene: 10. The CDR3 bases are TGTGCCATCAGTGTTTCAGGGCAGGGGGGCAACTATGGCTACACCTTC. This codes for CAISVSGQGGNYGYTF.

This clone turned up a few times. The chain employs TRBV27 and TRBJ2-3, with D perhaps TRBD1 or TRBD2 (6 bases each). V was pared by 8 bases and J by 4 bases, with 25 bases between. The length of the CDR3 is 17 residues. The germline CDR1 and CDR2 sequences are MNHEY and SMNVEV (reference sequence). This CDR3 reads CASRPIMGGIHPDTQYF. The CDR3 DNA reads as TGTGCCAGCCGCCCTATAATGGGGGGCATTCATCCAGATACGCAGTATTTT.

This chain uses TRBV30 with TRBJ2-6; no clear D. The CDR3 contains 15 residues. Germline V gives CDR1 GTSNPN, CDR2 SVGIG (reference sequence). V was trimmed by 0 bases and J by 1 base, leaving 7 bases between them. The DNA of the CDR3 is TGTGCCTGGAGTGTGCTGGGGTCTGGGGCCAACGTCCTGACTTTC. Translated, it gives CAWSVLGSGANVLTF.

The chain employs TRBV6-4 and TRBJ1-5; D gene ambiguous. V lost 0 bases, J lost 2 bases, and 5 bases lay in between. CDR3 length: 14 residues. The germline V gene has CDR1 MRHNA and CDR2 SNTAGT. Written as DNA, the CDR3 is TGTGCCAGCAGTGACTCCGCGGGCAATCAGCCCCAGCATTTT. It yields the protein CASSDSAGNQPQHF.

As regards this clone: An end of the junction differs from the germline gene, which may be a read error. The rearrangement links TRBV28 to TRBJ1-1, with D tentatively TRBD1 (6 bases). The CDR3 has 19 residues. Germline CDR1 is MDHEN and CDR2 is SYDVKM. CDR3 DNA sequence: TGTGCCAGCAGTCTATCCCTCGGACAGTCAAAAATTCCGAACGCTGAAGCTTTCTTT. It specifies CASSLSLGQSKIPNAEAFF.

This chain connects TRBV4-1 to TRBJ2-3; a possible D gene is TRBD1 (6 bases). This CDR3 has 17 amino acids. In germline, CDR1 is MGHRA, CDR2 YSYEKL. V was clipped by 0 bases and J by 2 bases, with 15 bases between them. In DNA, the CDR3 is TGCGCCAGCAGCCAAGATAGGTTAAGGGGGAACACAGATACGCAGTATTTT. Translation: CASSQDRLRGNTDTQYF.

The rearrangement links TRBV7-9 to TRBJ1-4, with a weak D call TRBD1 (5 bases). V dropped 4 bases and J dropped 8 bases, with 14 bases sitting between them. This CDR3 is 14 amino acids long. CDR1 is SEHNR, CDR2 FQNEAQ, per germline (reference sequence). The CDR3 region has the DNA TGTGCCAGCAGCTGGGGGGGGGTTGAAGAAAAACTGTTTTTT. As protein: CASSWGGVEEKLFF.

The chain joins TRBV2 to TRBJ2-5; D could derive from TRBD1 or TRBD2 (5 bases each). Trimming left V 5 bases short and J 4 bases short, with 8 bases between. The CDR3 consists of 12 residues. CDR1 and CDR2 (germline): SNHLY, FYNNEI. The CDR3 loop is CASSMRGETQYF. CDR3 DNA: TGTGCCAGCAGTATGAGGGGAGAGACCCAGTACTTC.

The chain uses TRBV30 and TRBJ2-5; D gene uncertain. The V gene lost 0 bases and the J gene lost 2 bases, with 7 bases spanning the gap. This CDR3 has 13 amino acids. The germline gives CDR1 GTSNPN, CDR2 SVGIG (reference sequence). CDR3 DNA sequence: TGTGCCTGGAGTGTAGGGCGGCAAGAGACCCAGTACTTC. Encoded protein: CAWSVGRQETQYF.

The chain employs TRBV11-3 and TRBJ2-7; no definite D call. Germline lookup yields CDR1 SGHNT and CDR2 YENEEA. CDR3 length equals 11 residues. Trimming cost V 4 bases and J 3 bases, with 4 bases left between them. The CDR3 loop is CASSYHYEQYF. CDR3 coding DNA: TGTGCCAGCAGCTATCACTACGAGCAGTACTTC. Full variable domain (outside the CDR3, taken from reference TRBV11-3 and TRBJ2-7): EAGVVQSPRYKIIEKKQPVAFWCNPISGHNTLYWYLQNLGQGPELLIRYENEEAVDDSQLPKDRFSAERLKGVDSTLKIQPAELGDSAVYLCASSYHYEQYFGPGTRLTVT.

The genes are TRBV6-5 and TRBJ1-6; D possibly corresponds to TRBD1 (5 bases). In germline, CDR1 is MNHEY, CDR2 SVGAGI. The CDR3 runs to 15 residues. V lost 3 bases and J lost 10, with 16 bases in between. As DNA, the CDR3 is TGTGCCAGCAGTTATCGGGGGGGGAGGGGCTCACCCCTCCACTTT. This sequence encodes CASSYRGGRGSPLHF.